Sequencing of this T cell receptor (beta chain) was carried out in a study of T cells in Graves' hyperthyroidism and ophthalmopathy. Study-wide background: Peripheral blood specimens were obtained at initial diagnosis, prior to any treatment.

The CDR3 totals 16 residues. Trimming pared 0 bases from V and 5 bases from J, leaving 16 bases between. CDR1 SGHAT and CDR2 FQNNGV come from the germline V gene. In this sample, this clonotype turned up many times. Its antigen is as yet unknown. Reasons for excluding patients were uncontrolled infection, other autoimmune disease, pregnancy or lactation. Study-wide points: Before onset, by a median of about seven months, the model predicted ophthalmopathy.

TCR beta CDR3 regions were amplified from RNA transcripts. TCR CDR3 regions were first amplified by RT-PCR with HTBI primers. Each CDR3 protein is one row after TCRdb ran MiXCR on the multiplex PCR reads. The sample contains approximately 600,000 distinct CDR3 sequences, under 25% of which appear only once. The receptor's source is a man aged 25 to 40 with Graves' ophthalmopathy. The chain employs TRBV11-2 and TRBJ1-1, with D unresolved. Sequencing was done on a sample of blood. This CDR3 is CASSLDARFPGTEAFF. The CDR3 nucleotides are TGTGCCAGCAGCTTAGACGCGCGGTTCCCGGGGACTGAAGCTTTCTTT.